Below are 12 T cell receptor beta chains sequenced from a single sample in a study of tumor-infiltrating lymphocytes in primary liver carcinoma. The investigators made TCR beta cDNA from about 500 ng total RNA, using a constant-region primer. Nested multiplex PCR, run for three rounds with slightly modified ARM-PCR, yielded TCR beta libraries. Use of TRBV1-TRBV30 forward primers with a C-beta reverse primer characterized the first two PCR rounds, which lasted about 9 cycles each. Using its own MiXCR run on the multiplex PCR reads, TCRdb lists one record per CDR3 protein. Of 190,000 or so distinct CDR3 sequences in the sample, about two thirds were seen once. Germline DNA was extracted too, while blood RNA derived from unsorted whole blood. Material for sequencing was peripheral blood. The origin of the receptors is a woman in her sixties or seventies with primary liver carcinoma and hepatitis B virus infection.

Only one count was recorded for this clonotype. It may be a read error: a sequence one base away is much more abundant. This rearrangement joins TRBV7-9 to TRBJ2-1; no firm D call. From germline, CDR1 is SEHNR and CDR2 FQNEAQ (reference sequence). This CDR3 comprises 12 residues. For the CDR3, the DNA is TGTGCCATCAGCCCGGACCATCTAGAGCAGTTCTTC. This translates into CAISPDHLEQFF.

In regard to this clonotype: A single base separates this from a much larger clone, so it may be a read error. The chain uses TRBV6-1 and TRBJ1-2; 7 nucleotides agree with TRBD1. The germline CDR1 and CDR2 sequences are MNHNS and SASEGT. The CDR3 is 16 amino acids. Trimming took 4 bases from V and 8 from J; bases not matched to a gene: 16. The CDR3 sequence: CASSGPHRGFFDGYTF. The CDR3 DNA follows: TGTGCCAGCAGTGGTCCGCACAGGGGTTTTTTCGACGGCTACACCTTC.

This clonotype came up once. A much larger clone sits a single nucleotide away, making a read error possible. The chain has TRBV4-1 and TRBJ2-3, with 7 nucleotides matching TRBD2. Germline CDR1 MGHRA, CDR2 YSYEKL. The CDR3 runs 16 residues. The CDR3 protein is CASNQVWREFIDTQYF. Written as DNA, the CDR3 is TGCGCCAGCAACCAAGTGTGGCGGGAGTTCATAGATACGCAGTATTTT.

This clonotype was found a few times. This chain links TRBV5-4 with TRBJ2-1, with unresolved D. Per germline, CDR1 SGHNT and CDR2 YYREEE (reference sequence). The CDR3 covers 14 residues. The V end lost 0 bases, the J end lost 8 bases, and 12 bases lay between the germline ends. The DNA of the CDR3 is TGTGCCAGCAGCTTGGTGGGCGCACGCGATGAGCAGTTCTTC. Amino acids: CASSLVGARDEQFF.

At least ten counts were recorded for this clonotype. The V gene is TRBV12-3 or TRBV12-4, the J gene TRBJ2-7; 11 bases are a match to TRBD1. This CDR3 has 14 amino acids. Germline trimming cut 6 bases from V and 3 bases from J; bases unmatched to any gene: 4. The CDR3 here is CASRAGTGGYEQYF. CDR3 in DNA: TGTGCCAGCAGGGCCGGGACAGGGGGCTACGAGCAGTACTTC.

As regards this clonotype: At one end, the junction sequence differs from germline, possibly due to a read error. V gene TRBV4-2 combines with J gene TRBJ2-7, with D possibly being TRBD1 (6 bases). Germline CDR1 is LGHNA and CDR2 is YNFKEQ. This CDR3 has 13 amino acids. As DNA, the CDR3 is TGTGCTAGCAGCCAAGACAGGAAATACGAGCAGTACTTC. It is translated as CASSQDRKYEQYF.

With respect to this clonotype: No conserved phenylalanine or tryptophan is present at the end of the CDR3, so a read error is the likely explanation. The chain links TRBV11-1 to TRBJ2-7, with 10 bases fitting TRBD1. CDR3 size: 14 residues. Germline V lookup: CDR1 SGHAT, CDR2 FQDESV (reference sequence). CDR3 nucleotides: TGCGCCAGCAGCAAGGGACAGGGGTCTTACGAGCAGTACATC. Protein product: CASSKGQGSYEQYI.

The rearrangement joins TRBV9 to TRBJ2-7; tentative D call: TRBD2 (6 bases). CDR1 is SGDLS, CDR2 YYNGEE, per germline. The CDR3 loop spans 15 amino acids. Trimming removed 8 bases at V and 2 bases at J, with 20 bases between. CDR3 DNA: TGTGCCAGAAGCTTCCGAGATGGGGGGACCTACGAGCAGTACTTC. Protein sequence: CARSFRDGGTYEQYF. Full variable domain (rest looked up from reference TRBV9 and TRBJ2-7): DSGVTQTPKHLITATGQRVTLRCSPRSGDLSVYWYQQSLDQGLQFLIQYYNGEERAKGNILERFSAQQFPDLHSELNLSSLELGDSALYFCARSFRDGGTYEQYFGPGTRLTVT.

CDR3 residues: CASGRDRVMGTYTQYF. The DNA for the CDR3 is TGTGCCAGCGGCCGGGACAGGGTCATGGGGACATATACGCAGTATTTT. The chain joins TRBV6-6 to TRBJ2-3, with 9 nucleotides matching TRBD1. Germline CDR1 and CDR2: MNHNY and SVGAGI (reference sequence). The trim removed 8 bases at V and 7 bases at J, leaving 16 bases unmatched. CDR3 length: 16 residues.

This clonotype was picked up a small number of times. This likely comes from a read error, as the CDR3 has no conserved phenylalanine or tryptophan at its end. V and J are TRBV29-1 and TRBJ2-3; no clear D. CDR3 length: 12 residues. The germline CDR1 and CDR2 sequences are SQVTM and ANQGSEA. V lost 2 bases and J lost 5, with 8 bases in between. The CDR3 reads CSVERDGDTQYL. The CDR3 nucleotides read TGCAGCGTTGAACGCGATGGAGATACGCAGTATCTT.

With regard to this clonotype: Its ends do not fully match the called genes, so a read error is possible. CDR3 sequence reads: CASSLNWDDQYF. Here the CDR3 DNA reads TGTGCCAGCAGCTTGAATTGGGACGATCAGTACTTC. V and J are TRBV5-6 and TRBJ2-7; D may be TRBD1 or TRBD2 (5 bases each). The CDR3 covers 12 residues. Germline loops: CDR1 SGHDT, CDR2 YYEEEE.

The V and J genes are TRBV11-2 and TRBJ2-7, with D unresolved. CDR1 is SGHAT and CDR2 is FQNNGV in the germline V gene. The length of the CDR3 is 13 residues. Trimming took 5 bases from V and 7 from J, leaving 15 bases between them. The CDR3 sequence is CASSQWAGREQYF. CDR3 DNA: TGTGCCAGCAGCCAATGGGCAGGACGTGAGCAGTACTTC.